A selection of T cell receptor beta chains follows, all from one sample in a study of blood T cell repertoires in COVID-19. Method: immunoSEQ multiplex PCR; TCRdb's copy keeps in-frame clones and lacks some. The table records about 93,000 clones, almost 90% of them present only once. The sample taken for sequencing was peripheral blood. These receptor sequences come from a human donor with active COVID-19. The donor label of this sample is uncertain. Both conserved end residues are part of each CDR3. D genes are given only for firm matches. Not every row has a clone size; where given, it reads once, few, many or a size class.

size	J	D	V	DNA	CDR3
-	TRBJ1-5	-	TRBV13	TGTGCCAGCAGCTTAGTTGTAGAGCATAGCAATCAGCCCCAGCATTTT	CASSLVVEHSNQPQHF
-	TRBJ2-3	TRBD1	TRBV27	TGTGCCAGCAGTTTAAACAGGGGTCGGGATACGCAGTATTTT	CASSLNRGRDTQYF
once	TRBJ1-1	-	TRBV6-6	TGTGCCAGCAGACCGACAGGAAGAATGAACACTGAAGCTTTCTTT	CASRPTGRMNTEAFF
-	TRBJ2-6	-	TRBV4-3	TGCGCGGCGGGGACGGTGGACTCTGGGGCCAACGTCCTGACTTTC	CAAGTVDSGANVLTF
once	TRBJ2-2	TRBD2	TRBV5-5	TGTGCCAGCAGCCGACTAGCGCCGAACACCGGGGAGCTGTTTTTT	CASSRLAPNTGELFF
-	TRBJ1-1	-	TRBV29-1	TGCAGCGTTGGGCCAGAGGGATTCACTGAAGCTTTCTTT	CSVGPEGFTEAFF
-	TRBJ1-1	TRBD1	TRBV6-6	TGTGCCAGCCGCATTGGGGACAGGGAGGCTTTCTTT	CASRIGDREAFF
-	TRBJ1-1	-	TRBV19	TGTGCCAGTGGAACAGGGAGATATAGGATGGACACTGAAGCTTTCTTT	CASGTGRYRMDTEAFF
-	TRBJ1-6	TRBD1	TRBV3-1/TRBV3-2	TGTGCCAGCAGCCAAGGACGAGGGACAGGGTCTTCACCCCTCCACTTT	CASSQGRGTGSSPLHF
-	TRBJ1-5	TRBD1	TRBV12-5	TGTGCTAGTGGTTCGCCCTACGGACAGGGCTACAATCAGCCCCAGCATTTT	CASGSPYGQGYNQPQHF
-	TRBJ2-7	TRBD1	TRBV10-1	TGCGCCAGCTCTCGGACCGGGACAGGACACTACGAGCAGTACTTC	CASSRTGTGHYEQYF
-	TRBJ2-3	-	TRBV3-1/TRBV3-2	TGTGCCAGCAGCCAGCATTTGTTGGGGGCCGCAGATACGCAGTATTTT	CASSQHLLGAADTQYF
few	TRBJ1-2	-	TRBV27	TGTGCCAGCAGTTTTCGATGGACAGATTTCTATGGCTACACCTTC	CASSFRWTDFYGYTF
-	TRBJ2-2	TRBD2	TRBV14	TGTGCCAGCAGCCGACCGGGACTACCGTTGGGGACCGGGGAGCTGTTTTTT	CASSRPGLPLGTGELFF
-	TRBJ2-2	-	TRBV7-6	TGTGCCAGCAGCAAACAGGAGGTGGGACAATCGAGCCCCGGGGAGCTGTTTTTT	CASSKQEVGQSSPGELFF
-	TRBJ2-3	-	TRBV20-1	TGCAGTGCTAGTCTTACAGGCACAGATACGCAGTATTTT	CSASLTGTDTQYF
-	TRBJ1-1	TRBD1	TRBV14	TGTGCCAGCAGCCACCCAGGGGGTGGGACTGAAGCTTTCTTT	CASSHPGGGTEAFF
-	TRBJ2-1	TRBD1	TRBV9	TGTGCCAGCAGCGTACAGGGGGCAGGGTACAATGAGCAGTTCTTC	CASSVQGAGYNEQFF
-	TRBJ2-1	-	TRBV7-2	TGTGCCAGCACACTAAACAGGGACAATGAGCAGTTCTTC	CASTLNRDNEQFF
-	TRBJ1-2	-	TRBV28	TGTGCCAGCTACGGGCCTGGGTCAGGGAGGGGGAACTATGGCTACACCTTC	CASYGPGSGRGNYGYTF
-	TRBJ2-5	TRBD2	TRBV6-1	TGTGCCAGCAGTGAAGAGGGGGCAGCGGGGGGACAAGAGACCCAGTACTTC	CASSEEGAAGGQETQYF
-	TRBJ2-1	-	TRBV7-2	TGTGCCAGCAGCGAAACGCGGGTAAGCTCCTACAATGAGCAGTTCTTC	CASSETRVSSYNEQFF
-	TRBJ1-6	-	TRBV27	TGTGCCAGCAGTTTTCAGGAAAATTCACCCCTCCACTTT	CASSFQENSPLHF
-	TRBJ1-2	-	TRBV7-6	TGTGCCAGCAGCAAACAAATCGGGCAGGGGATCAACTATGGCTACACCTTC	CASSKQIGQGINYGYTF
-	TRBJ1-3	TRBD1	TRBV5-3	TGTGCCAGAAGCTTGGCTAAAGGGTCTCACAGGGGAGTTGTCGGAAACACCATATATTTT	CARSLAKGSHRGVVGNTIYF
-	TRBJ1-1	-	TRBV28	TGTGCCAGCAGTTTAGGACAGAACACTGAAGCTTTCTTT	CASSLGQNTEAFF
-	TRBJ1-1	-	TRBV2	TGTGCCAGCAGTGTTCAACAGGGCAGAGCTTTCTTT	CASSVQQGRAFF
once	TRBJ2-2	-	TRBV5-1	TGCGCCAGCAGCTTGCATGAGGCGGATGCGAACACCGGGGAGCTGTTTTTT	CASSLHEADANTGELFF
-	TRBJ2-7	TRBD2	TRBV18	TGTGCCAGCTCACCTATTAGCGGGGCCAGCTCCTACGAGCAGTACTTC	CASSPISGASSYEQYF
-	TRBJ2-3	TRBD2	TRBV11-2	TGTGCCAGCGCGAAGGGACTAGCGGGGGTTATCACAGATACGCAGTATTTT	CASAKGLAGVITDTQYF
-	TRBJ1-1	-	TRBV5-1	TGCGCCAGCAGCTTGGGGGAGGCCCCGAACACTGAAGCTTTCTTT	CASSLGEAPNTEAFF
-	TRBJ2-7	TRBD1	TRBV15	TGTGCCACCAGCAGAGGGACAGGGATTGGGTACGAGCAGTACTTC	CATSRGTGIGYEQYF
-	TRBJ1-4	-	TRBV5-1	TGCGCCAGCAGTTTCGGAGTGAGCCTGTTTGGTGAAAAACTGTTTTTT	CASSFGVSLFGEKLFF
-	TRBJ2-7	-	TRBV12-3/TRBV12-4	TGTGCCAGCAGTTCGGACAGATCCGCGCCTCTATTC	CASSSDRSAPLF
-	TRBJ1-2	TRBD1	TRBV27	TGTGCCAGCAAGGAGGGCGGACAGGGGGATGGCTACACCTTC	CASKEGGQGDGYTF
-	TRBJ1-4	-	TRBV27	TGTGCCAGCAGTTCTTGGGAGCCGACAACTAATGAAAAACTGTTTTTT	CASSSWEPTTNEKLFF
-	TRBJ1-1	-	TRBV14	TGTGCCAGCAGCCAAGATCTCGGGAGGGTTGAAGCTTTCTTT	CASSQDLGRVEAFF
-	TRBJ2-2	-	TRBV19	TGTGCCAGTAGTATCTCGGTTGGGGAGCTGTTTTTT	CASSISVGELFF
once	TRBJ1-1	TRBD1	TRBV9	TGTGCCAGCAGCAAAGAAAGTACAGGGGGGTACGGTGGCGAAGCTTTCTTT	CASSKESTGGYGGEAFF
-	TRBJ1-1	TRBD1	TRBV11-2	TGTGCCAGCAGCTTAGGGACAGGGAGGAACACTGAAGCTTTCTTT	CASSLGTGRNTEAFF
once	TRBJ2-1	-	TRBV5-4	TGTGCCAGCAGCTTGAAGGGGGAGGGGATTGGCAATGAGCAGTTCTTC	CASSLKGEGIGNEQFF
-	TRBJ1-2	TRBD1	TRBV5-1	TGCGCCAGCAGCTCTACAGGGGGAGTGGATGGCTACACCTTC	CASSSTGGVDGYTF
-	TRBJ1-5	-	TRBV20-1	TGCAGTGCTAGAGGTGCGGCCACCCAGCATTTT	CSARGAATQHF
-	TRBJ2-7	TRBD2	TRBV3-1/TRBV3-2	TGTGCCAGCAGCCAAGCCCGGGGGAGGGTTGACGAGCAGTACTTC	CASSQARGRVDEQYF
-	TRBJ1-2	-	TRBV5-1	TGCGCCAGCAGCTCGCGAAGGGACACACTCTACTATGGCTACACCTTC	CASSSRRDTLYYGYTF
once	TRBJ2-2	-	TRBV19	TGTGCCAGTAGTATAGATGATCAGAGGTGGCTCGGGGAGCTGTTTTTT	CASSIDDQRWLGELFF
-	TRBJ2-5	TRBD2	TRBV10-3	TGTGCCATCAGAGGGACTAGTTACGGTGTGACCCAGTACTTC	CAIRGTSYGVTQYF
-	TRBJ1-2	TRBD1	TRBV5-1	TGCGCCAGCAGATCGAACACAGGGGTTAGCTATGGCTACACCTTC	CASRSNTGVSYGYTF
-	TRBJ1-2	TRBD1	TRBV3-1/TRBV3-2	TGTGCCAGCAGAAACCGGGACAGGGGTTTTGGAGACTATGGCTACACCTTC	CASRNRDRGFGDYGYTF
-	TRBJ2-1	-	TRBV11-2	TGTGCCAGCAGCTTAGAAGGAGGTCTTCTAAGCTCCTACAATGAGCAGTTCTTC	CASSLEGGLLSSYNEQFF
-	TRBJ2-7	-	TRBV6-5	TGTGCCAGCTGTCGTCTCGGGGTGGGGGAGCAGTACTTC	CASCRLGVGEQYF
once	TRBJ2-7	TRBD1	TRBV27	TGTGCCAGCAGTTTCACCGGGACAGGGGGCGCCGTGGTGGACGAGCAGTACTTC	CASSFTGTGGAVVDEQYF
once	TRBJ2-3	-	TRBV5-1	TGCGCCAGCAGCTTGTCGGCGACGGGACACTTAATGGGGTCAGGCGATACGCAGTATTTT	CASSLSATGHLMGSGDTQYF
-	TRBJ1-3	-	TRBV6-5	TGTGCCAGCAGTAAGGAGGGCGGTAGGGGAAACACCATATATTTT	CASSKEGGRGNTIYF
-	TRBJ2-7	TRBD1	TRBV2	TGTGCCGGAAAAGGGGACAGGGGACCCTCGGAGCAGTACTTC	CAGKGDRGPSEQYF
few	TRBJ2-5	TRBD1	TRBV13	TGTGCCAGCAGCCTACAGGGGGCTTGGGGAGAGACCCAGTACTTC	CASSLQGAWGETQYF
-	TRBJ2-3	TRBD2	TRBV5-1	TGCGCCAGCAGCTCACGACTAGCGGGGGGGGCAGATACGCAGTATTTT	CASSSRLAGGADTQYF
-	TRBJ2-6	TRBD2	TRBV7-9	TGTGCCAGCAGCCCCACCGGGACTAGGCTAGGGGCCAACGTCCTGACTTTC	CASSPTGTRLGANVLTF
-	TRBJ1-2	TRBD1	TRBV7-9	TGTGCCAGCAGCCAAGGACAGGGTGGCTATGGCTACACCTTC	CASSQGQGGYGYTF
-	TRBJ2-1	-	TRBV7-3	TGTGCCAGCAGCTTAGACTTGACAGCATACAATGAGCAGTTCTTC	CASSLDLTAYNEQFF